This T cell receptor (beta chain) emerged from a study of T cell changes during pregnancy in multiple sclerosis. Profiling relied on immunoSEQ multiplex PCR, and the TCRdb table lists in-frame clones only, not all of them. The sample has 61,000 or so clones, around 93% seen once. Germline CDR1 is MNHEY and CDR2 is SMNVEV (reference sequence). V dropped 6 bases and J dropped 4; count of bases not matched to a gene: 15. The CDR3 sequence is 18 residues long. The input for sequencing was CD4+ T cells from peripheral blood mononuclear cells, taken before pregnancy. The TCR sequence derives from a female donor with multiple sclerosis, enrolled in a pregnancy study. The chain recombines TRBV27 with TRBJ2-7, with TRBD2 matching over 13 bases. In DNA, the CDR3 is TGTGCCAGCAGCCCGGGACTAGCGGGAAGCTTCGGCATGTACGAGCAGTACTTC. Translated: CASSPGLAGSFGMYEQYF.